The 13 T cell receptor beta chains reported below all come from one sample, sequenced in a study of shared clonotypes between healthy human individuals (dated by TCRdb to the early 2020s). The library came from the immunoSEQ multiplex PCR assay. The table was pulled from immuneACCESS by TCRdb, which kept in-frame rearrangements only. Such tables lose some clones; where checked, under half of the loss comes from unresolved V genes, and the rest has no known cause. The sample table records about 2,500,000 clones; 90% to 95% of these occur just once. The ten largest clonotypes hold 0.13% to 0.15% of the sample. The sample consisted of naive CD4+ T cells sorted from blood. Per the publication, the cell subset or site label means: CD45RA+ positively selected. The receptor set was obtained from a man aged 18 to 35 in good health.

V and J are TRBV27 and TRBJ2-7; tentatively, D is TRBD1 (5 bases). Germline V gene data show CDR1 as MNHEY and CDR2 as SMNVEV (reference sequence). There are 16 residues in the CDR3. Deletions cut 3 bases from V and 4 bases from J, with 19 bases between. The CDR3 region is CASSFSWGGAPYEQYF. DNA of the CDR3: TGTGCCAGCAGTTTCAGCTGGGGTGGGGCGCCGTACGAGCAGTACTTC.

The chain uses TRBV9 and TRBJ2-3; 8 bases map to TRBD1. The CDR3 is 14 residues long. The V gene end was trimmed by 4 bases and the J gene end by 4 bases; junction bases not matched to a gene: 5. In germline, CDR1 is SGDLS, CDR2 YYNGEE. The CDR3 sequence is CASSFQGAADTQYF. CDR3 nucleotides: TGTGCCAGCAGCTTCCAGGGGGCGGCAGATACGCAGTATTTT.

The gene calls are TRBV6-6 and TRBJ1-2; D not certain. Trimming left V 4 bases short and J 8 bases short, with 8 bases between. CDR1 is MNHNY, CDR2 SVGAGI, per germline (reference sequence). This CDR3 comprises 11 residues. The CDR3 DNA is TGTGCCAGCAGTTTAGGGTACGGCTACACCTTC. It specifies CASSLGYGYTF.

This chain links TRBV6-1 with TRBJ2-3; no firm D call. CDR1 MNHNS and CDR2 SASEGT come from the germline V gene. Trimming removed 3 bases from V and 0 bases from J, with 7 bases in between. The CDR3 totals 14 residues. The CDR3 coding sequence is TGTGCCAGCAGTGACCATTACAGCACAGATACGCAGTATTTT. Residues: CASSDHYSTDTQYF.

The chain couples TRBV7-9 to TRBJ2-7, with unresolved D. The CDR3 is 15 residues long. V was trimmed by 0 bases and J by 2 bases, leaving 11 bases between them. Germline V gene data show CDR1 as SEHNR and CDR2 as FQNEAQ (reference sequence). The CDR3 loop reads CASSLAWQPTYEQYF. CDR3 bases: TGTGCCAGCAGCTTAGCGTGGCAGCCGACCTACGAGCAGTACTTC.

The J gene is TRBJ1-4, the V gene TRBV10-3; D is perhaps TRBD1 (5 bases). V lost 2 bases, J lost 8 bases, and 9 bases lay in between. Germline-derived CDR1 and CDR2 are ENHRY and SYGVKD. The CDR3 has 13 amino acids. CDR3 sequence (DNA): TGTGCCATCAGTGAGGGACAAGCGGAAAAACTGTTTTTT. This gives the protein CAISEGQAEKLFF.

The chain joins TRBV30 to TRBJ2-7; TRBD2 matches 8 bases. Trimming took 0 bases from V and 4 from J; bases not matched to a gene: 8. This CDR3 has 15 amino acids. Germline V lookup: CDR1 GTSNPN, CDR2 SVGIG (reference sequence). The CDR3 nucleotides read TGTGCCTGGAGTGTTAAGCGGGAGCCGGAATACGAGCAGTACTTC. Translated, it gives CAWSVKREPEYEQYF.

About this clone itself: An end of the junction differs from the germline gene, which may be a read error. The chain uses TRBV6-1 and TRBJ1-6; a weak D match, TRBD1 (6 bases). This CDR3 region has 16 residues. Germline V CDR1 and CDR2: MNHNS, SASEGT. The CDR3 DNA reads TGTGCCAGCAGCGAAGTTCGGGACAAGCTTAATTCACCCCTCCACTTT. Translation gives CASSEVRDKLNSPLHF.

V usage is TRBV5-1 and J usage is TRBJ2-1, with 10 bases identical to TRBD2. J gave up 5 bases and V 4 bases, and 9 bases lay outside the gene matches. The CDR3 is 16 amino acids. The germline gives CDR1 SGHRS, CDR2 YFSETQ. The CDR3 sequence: CASSVSLAGANNEQFF. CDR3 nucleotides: TGCGCCAGCAGCGTGTCCCTAGCGGGGGCCAACAATGAGCAGTTCTTC. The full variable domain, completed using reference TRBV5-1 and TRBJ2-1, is KAGVTQTPRYLIKTRGQQVTLSCSPISGHRSVSWYQQTPGQGLQFLFEYFSETQRNKGNFPGRFSGRQFSNSRSEMNVSTLELGDSALYLCASSVSLAGANNEQFFGPGTRLTVL.

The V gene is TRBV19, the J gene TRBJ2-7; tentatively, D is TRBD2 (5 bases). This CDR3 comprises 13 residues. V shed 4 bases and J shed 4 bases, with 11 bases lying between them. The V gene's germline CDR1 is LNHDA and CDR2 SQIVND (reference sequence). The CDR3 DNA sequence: TGTGCCAGTAGTAAGAGGGCAGGATACGAGCAGTACTTC. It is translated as CASSKRAGYEQYF.

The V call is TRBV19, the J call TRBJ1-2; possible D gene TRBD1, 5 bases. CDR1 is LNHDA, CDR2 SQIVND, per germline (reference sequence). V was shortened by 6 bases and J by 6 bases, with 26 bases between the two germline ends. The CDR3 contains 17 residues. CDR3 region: CASSTKGTGSRRDGYTF. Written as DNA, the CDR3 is TGTGCCAGTAGCACTAAGGGGACGGGATCGCGCAGGGATGGCTACACCTTC.

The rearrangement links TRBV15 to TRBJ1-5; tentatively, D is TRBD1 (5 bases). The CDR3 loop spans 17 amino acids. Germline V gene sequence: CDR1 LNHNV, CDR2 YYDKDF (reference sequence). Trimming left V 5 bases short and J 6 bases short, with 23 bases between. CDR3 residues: CATSFRGSVGPSQPQHF. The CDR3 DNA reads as TGTGCCACCAGCTTTCGGGGGTCTGTTGGCCCGAGTCAGCCCCAGCATTTT.

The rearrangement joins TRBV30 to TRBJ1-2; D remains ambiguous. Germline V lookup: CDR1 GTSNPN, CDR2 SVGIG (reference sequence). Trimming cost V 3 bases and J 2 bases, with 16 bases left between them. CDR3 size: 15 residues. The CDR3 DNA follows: TGTGCCTGGAGAGGCTTTGGAGCAGCAAACTATGGCTACACCTTC. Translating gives CAWRGFGAANYGYTF.